The rows below give T cell receptor beta chains drawn from one sample of a study of blood T cell repertoires in COVID-19. The protocol was immunoSEQ multiplex PCR, while the TCRdb copy is restricted to in-frame clones and leaves out a portion. The sample comprises 320,000 or so clones, around 85% of which are singletons, and under 2% rests with the top ten. The sequenced sample was PBMCs or T cells enriched from blood (not recorded which). The receptors come from a woman in her 30s who had been exposed to COVID-19. Both conserved end residues are part of each CDR3. A D gene is named only where the DNA matches it firmly. Clone size appears in some rows only: once, few, many, or a class for an expanded clone.

J: TRBJ2-1; size: few; V: TRBV15; length: 15; D: TRBD1; DNA: TGTGCCACCAGCAGTAGACAGGGGACGATCAATGAGCAGTTCTTC; CDR3: CATSSRQGTINEQFF
J: TRBJ1-4; size: NA; V: TRBV7-9; length: 16; D: NA; DNA: TGTGCCAGCAGCTTAGGAGCGCTTGCAACTAATGAAAAACTGTTTTTT; CDR3: CASSLGALATNEKLFF
J: TRBJ2-2; size: NA; V: TRBV7-8; length: 12; D: NA; DNA: TGTGCCAGCAGCCCCACTCCAGGGGAGCTGTTTTTT; CDR3: CASSPTPGELFF
J: TRBJ1-1; size: NA; V: TRBV2; length: 13; D: NA; DNA: TGTGCCAGCAGTGGACACATGAACACTGAAGCTTTCTTT; CDR3: CASSGHMNTEAFF
J: TRBJ1-6; size: medium-sized; V: TRBV7-2; length: 15; D: TRBD1; DNA: TGTGCCAGCAGCTTAAGAGCCAGGGGGAATTCACCCCTCCACTTT; CDR3: CASSLRARGNSPLHF
J: TRBJ1-5; size: once; V: TRBV28; length: 13; D: NA; DNA: TGTGCCAGCACCGACAGGCGCAATCAGCCCCAGCATTTT; CDR3: CASTDRRNQPQHF
J: TRBJ2-1; size: once; V: TRBV9; length: 14; D: TRBD1; DNA: TGTGCCAGCAGCGCACGGACAGGGGTCGATGAGCAGTTCTTC; CDR3: CASSARTGVDEQFF
J: TRBJ2-7; size: few; V: TRBV30; length: 13; D: TRBD2; DNA: TGTGCCTGGAGTGTAAGCGGGAGTGGCGAGCAGTACTTC; CDR3: CAWSVSGSGEQYF
J: TRBJ1-5; size: NA; V: TRBV6-1; length: 15; D: TRBD1; DNA: TGTGCCAGCAGTGAACGGAGGACAGGGTCGAAGCCCCAGCATTTT; CDR3: CASSERRTGSKPQHF
J: TRBJ1-2; size: NA; V: TRBV30; length: 12; D: NA; DNA: TGTGCCTGGAGAGCCCCACCTTATGGCTACACCTTC; CDR3: CAWRAPPYGYTF
J: TRBJ1-5; size: NA; V: TRBV28; length: 17; D: TRBD1; DNA: TGTGCCAGCAGTCAATCCGGGACAGGGGCGTTAAATCAGCCCCAGCATTTT; CDR3: CASSQSGTGALNQPQHF
J: TRBJ2-3; size: NA; V: TRBV19; length: 17; D: NA; DNA: TGTGCCAGTAGTATAGATACGCTAGCGACTAGCACAGATACGCAGTATTTT; CDR3: CASSIDTLATSTDTQYF
J: TRBJ1-1; size: NA; V: TRBV28; length: 13; D: NA; DNA: TGTGCCAGCAGTATAAACAGGAACACTGAAGCTTTCTTT; CDR3: CASSINRNTEAFF
J: TRBJ1-1; size: NA; V: TRBV9; length: 16; D: NA; DNA: TGTGCCAGCAGCGTAGACAGGGTCCGGGAGAACACTGAAGCTTTCTTT; CDR3: CASSVDRVRENTEAFF
J: TRBJ1-2; size: NA; V: TRBV28; length: 13; D: NA; DNA: TGTGCCAGCAGTTTAAAACAGAACTATGGCTACACCTTC; CDR3: CASSLKQNYGYTF
J: TRBJ1-2; size: NA; V: TRBV18; length: 13; D: TRBD1; DNA: TGTGCCAGCTCACAAACAGGGGGTAGTGGCTACACCTTC; CDR3: CASSQTGGSGYTF
J: TRBJ2-3; size: NA; V: TRBV5-5; length: 15; D: NA; DNA: TGTGCCAGCAGCTTGTCGGGATCGGGCACAGATACGCAGTATTTT; CDR3: CASSLSGSGTDTQYF
J: TRBJ1-5; size: few; V: TRBV4-2; length: 15; D: NA; DNA: TGTGCCAGCAGCCAAGACAGGAATAGCAATCAGCCCCAGCATTTT; CDR3: CASSQDRNSNQPQHF
J: TRBJ2-7; size: NA; V: TRBV6-5; length: 13; D: TRBD1; DNA: TGTGCCAGCAAAGGGACAGACACATACGAGCAGTACTTC; CDR3: CASKGTDTYEQYF
J: TRBJ2-3; size: NA; V: TRBV4-3; length: 19; D: TRBD2; DNA: TGCGCCAGCAGCCAAGATGCTCCCTTTAGCGGGGGGGCAGTAGATACGCAGTATTTT; CDR3: CASSQDAPFSGGAVDTQYF
J: TRBJ1-1; size: NA; V: TRBV2; length: 14; D: NA; DNA: TGTGCCAGCAGTGACAGGGCGAGCAACACTGAAGCTTTCTTT; CDR3: CASSDRASNTEAFF
J: TRBJ1-3; size: NA; V: TRBV4-2; length: 16; D: TRBD1; DNA: TGTGCCAGCAGCCAAACCCCCGACAGGGCAGGAAACACCATATATTTT; CDR3: CASSQTPDRAGNTIYF
J: TRBJ2-7; size: once; V: TRBV7-2; length: 15; D: TRBD1; DNA: TGTGCCAGCAGCACGGGACAGGGGGTATCCTACGAGCAGTACTTC; CDR3: CASSTGQGVSYEQYF
J: TRBJ2-7; size: NA; V: TRBV24-1; length: 15; D: TRBD1; DNA: TGTGCCACCAGTGCCACGGGACAGGGGGCAAACGAGCAGTACTTC; CDR3: CATSATGQGANEQYF
J: TRBJ2-3; size: NA; V: TRBV19; length: 18; D: NA; DNA: TGTGCCAGTAGGATTTGGACCCGGGACATCCTGGCAGAAGATACGCAGTATTTT; CDR3: CASRIWTRDILAEDTQYF
J: TRBJ1-1; size: NA; V: TRBV28; length: 16; D: NA; DNA: TGTGCCAGCAGTTTAGTGCGGGGGCTTTTGAACACTGAAGCTTTCTTT; CDR3: CASSLVRGLLNTEAFF
J: TRBJ2-3; size: NA; V: TRBV5-1; length: 18; D: TRBD2; DNA: TGCGCCAGCAGCTTGACGGTAATAGCGGGAGGTAAATCAGATACGCAGTATTTT; CDR3: CASSLTVIAGGKSDTQYF
J: TRBJ2-3; size: NA; V: TRBV4-2; length: 17; D: NA; DNA: TGTGCCAGCAGCCTCAACGGGGTAGCGGTCTACACAGATACGCAGTATTTT; CDR3: CASSLNGVAVYTDTQYF
J: TRBJ2-7; size: once; V: TRBV6-2/TRBV6-3; length: 12; D: NA; DNA: TGTGCCAGCAGTTTAACAGGTTACGAGCAGTACTTC; CDR3: CASSLTGYEQYF
J: TRBJ1-2; size: once; V: TRBV4-2; length: 15; D: NA; DNA: TGTGCCAGCAGCCATCCTACAGGGAATCGGGATGGCTACACCTTC; CDR3: CASSHPTGNRDGYTF
J: TRBJ1-2; size: NA; V: TRBV19; length: 16; D: NA; DNA: TGTGCCAGTAGTATTAATTCATTCATCCGGGACTATGGCTACACCTTC; CDR3: CASSINSFIRDYGYTF
J: TRBJ2-1; size: NA; V: TRBV12-3/TRBV12-4; length: 11; D: TRBD2; DNA: TGTGCCAGCAGTTCGGGGGGTGAGCAGTTCTTC; CDR3: CASSSGGEQFF
J: TRBJ1-2; size: once; V: TRBV5-4; length: 14; D: NA; DNA: TGTGCCAGCAGCTTGGGATACGGGAACTATGGCTACACCTTC; CDR3: CASSLGYGNYGYTF
J: TRBJ2-7; size: NA; V: TRBV4-3; length: 16; D: TRBD1; DNA: TGCGCCAGCAGCCAAGGTAGGGGGCCCCTCTCCTACGAGCAGTACTTC; CDR3: CASSQGRGPLSYEQYF
J: TRBJ2-6; size: few; V: TRBV6-5; length: 16; D: TRBD1; DNA: TGTGCCAGCAGTTCAGGGACAGGGACCGGGGCCAACGTCCTGACTTTC; CDR3: CASSSGTGTGANVLTF